This paragraph covers one T cell receptor (beta chain) sequence. Per the authors' pipeline: Using reference gene primer amplification, nucleated cell counts were estimated. Generated by immunoSEQ multiplex PCR, the TCRdb table keeps only in-frame clones and is missing some. The DNA was the basis for D and trimming; V, J and clone size are from that table. The sample records tens of thousands of clones, approximately 85% being singletons. Looked up from germline, CDR1 is KGHDR and CDR2 is SFDVKD. This CDR3 has 17 amino acids. V lost 3 bases to trimming and J lost 3 bases; unmatched junction nucleotides: 7. This sample was taken from a study of blood T cell repertoires in COVID-19. Study-wide background: Some COVID-19 samples were acute and others convalescent; all came from the United States, Italy and Spain.

The V gene is TRBV24-1, the J gene TRBJ2-3, with TRBD2 matching 11 bases. This clonotype was obtained from a human donor in a cohort sampled during active COVID-19. Sequencing input: peripheral blood. CDR3 sequence (DNA): TGTGCCACCAGTGATCAGGCGACTAGCGGGGCAACAGATACGCAGTATTTT. Its protein is CATSDQATSGATDTQYF.